This record concerns one TCR beta chain sequence. Its antigen remains unidentified. No qualities accompany the bases; no much larger clone lies one base away. The entry originates in a study of blood T cell repertoires in COVID-19 (dated by TCRdb to 2018 to 2020). Broadly, across the study: Collaborator samples came from the United States, Italy and Spain and covered acute and convalescent phases of COVID-19. The material from the prospective study consisted of cDNA or gDNA derived from T cells, B-cell-depleted T cells, or PBMCs. Subjects who had been exposed to COVID-19, were actively infected with it, or had recovered from it provided the deeply sampled blood TCRbeta repertoires that made up the dataset. The samples were drawn from the first 160 participants of the ongoing ImmuneRACE study and from 950 to 1,500 subjects provided by 6 global collaborators. Where HLA class I and class II types were available, the types were taken from metadata supplied by the sample provider, not from assay-based typing. The sample metadata nearly always contained a de-identified subject ID, COVID-19 status, age in years and sex. The repertoires were released in a freely available public database intended as a resource for research on the immune response to SARS-CoV-2. Study-wide conclusions, independent of this receptor: Clinical and demographic metadata were provided uncurated, with the amount varying by source and participant.

The immunoSEQ Assay, a bias-controlled multiplex PCR, was used to amplify TCRbeta CDR3 regions from genomic DNA. The study's processing was this. The number of nucleated cells in each sample was estimated by amplification of reference gene primers within the assay. To quantify the absolute abundance of each unique TCRbeta CDR3 rearrangement, sequence reads were collapsed and filtered. Productive Simpson clonality was computed per sample as the square root of Simpson's diversity index over productive rearrangements. TCRdb stores this immuneACCESS table with in-frame sequences only. Part of the clones is absent; in the studies checked, under half of the shortfall reflects unresolved V genes, and no reason is known for the rest. The V and J calls and clone size are taken from that table; D and trimming were inferred from the DNA. The sample has around 180,000 clones on record, around three quarters of them singletons. The ten largest clones represent roughly 17% of the sample.

Each collaborating institution followed its own protocols to collect whole blood in K2EDTA tubes. Collaborator samples were shipped for TCRbeta analysis as frozen whole blood, isolated PBMCs, or DNA extracted from either sample type. This TCR was recovered from a man aged 55-75 years with active or convalescent COVID-19. The specimen was peripheral blood.

The CDR3: CASSPGTQGYEQFF. The DNA is as follows: TGCGCCAGCAGCCCCGGGACCCAGGGGTATGAGCAGTTCTTC. The sequence links TRBV4-1 to TRBJ2-1; TRBD1 might be the D gene, on 6 matching bases. CDR1 and CDR2 are read off the germline V gene as MGHRA and YSYEKL. The junction shows trimming of 4 bases on V and 8 bases on J, plus 15 bases between the germline ends. From cysteine to phenylalanine, the CDR3 is 14 amino acids long. Only CDR3 DNA remains: 42 bases, in frame from the first base.